What follows are 5 T cell receptor beta chains derived from one specimen sequenced in a study of PD-1 blockade in classical Hodgkin lymphoma. Data came from immunoSEQ multiplex PCR; TCRdb stores just in-frame clones and leaves some out. This repertoire shows tens of thousands of clones, 80% to 90% found once; its top ten account for 14% to 15%. Each patient relapsed following autologous stem cell transplantation, and prior brentuximab vedotin exposure differed. Sequencing was performed on peripheral blood mononuclear cells (PBMCs), taken at baseline. The receptors shown here come from a human donor with classical Hodgkin lymphoma.

V gene TRBV15 combines with J gene TRBJ2-5, with D perhaps matching TRBD1 (6 bases). This CDR3 comprises 13 residues. Trimming took off 1 base at V and 3 bases at J, with 6 bases between the two ends. Germline values: CDR1 LNHNV, CDR2 YYDKDF (reference sequence). CDR3 region: CATSRGTEETQYF. The CDR3 DNA is TGTGCCACCAGCAGAGGGACAGAAGAGACCCAGTACTTC.

The V gene is TRBV19, the J gene TRBJ1-2; a weak D match, TRBD1 (6 bases). The CDR3 spans 14 residues. V gave up 2 bases and J gave up 6 bases, with 13 bases separating them. Germline loops: CDR1 LNHDA, CDR2 SQIVND (reference sequence). The CDR3 reads CASSIMVQGNGYTF. The CDR3 nucleotides read TGTGCCAGTAGTATAATGGTCCAGGGGAATGGCTACACCTTC. The full variable domain, in which reference TRBV19 and TRBJ1-2 provide the parts outside the CDR3, is DGGITQSPKYLFRKEGQNVTLSCEQNLNHDAMYWYRQDPGQGLRLIYYSQIVNDFQKGDIAEGYSVSREKKESFPLTVTSAQKNPTAFYLCASSIMVQGNGYTFGSGTRLTVV.

The genes are TRBV12-5 and TRBJ2-2; D uncertain. Germline V CDR1 and CDR2: LGHNT, FRNRAP. This CDR3 region has 13 residues. Trimming cost V 5 bases and J 6 bases, with 10 bases left between them. The CDR3 DNA is TGTGCTAGTGGTCCCTCGCTGTCCGGGGAGCTGTTTTTT. Translated, it gives CASGPSLSGELFF.

This clone was picked up one time. V is TRBV6-6 and J is TRBJ1-2; no definite D call. The CDR3 is 14 residues long. Trimming pared 8 bases from V and 4 bases from J, leaving 17 bases between. Per the germline V gene, CDR1 is MNHNY and CDR2 is SVGAGI (reference sequence). CDR3 nucleotides: TGTGCCAGCGAAGGGCAGCGGGGAGCCTATGGCTACACCTTC. It is translated as CASEGQRGAYGYTF.

The chain couples TRBV28 to TRBJ1-5; no reliable D call. Germline V gene data show CDR1 as MDHEN and CDR2 as SYDVKM. V lost 6 bases, J lost 2 bases, and 17 bases lay in between. The CDR3 consists of 16 residues. The CDR3 spells CASRGAYRGGNQPQHF. In DNA form, the CDR3 reads TGTGCCAGCAGAGGCGCCTATCGCGGCGGCAATCAGCCCCAGCATTTT.